Below, 26 T cell receptor beta chains from the same sample are listed, as sequenced in a study of molecular identifiers for immune sequencing clone quantification. TCRdb independently ran MiXCR on the PCR reads; one entry per CDR3 protein. The sample has just under 650,000 distinct CDR3 sequences; about 20% are singletons. Material: naive CD8+ T cells from blood, with Jurkat cell RNA spiked in. Described subset: FACS-sorted CD8+CD4-CCR7+CD45RA+ naive T cells. These TCRs come from a human donor in good health. Some libraries in this study had Jurkat cell RNA spiked in.

In this sample, this clonotype turned up once. A read error may be the cause here, since a much bigger clone is one base away. The chain uses TRBV29-1 and TRBJ1-3; 7 positions agree with TRBD1. The germline V gene has CDR1 SQVTM and CDR2 ANQGSEA. There are 15 residues in the CDR3. CDR3 region: CSVVPATGPGSTIYF. CDR3 coding DNA: TGCAGCGTTGTTCCTGCGACAGGGCCAGGAAGCACCATATATTTT.

Many counts were recorded for this clonotype. The chain's CDR3 is CATSVSLNTGELFF. The CDR3 DNA reads TGTGCCACCAGTGTCAGTCTTAACACCGGGGAGCTGTTTTTT. The rearrangement joins TRBV24-1 to TRBJ2-2; D is ambiguous. CDR3 size: 14 residues. The germline V and J ends were trimmed by 5 bases and 2 bases, with 8 bases remaining between them. Germline V CDR1 and CDR2: KGHDR, SFDVKD.

This clonotype was seen many times. V gene TRBV6-2 or TRBV6-3 combines with J gene TRBJ2-5; 8 bases are shared with TRBD2. The V gene's germline CDR1 is MNHEY and CDR2 SVGEGT. The CDR3 length is 10 residues. The junction had 0 bases not matched to a gene; V was cut back by 11 bases and J by 4 bases. CDR3 in DNA: TGTGCCGCGGGAGGAGAGACCCAGTACTTC. This translates into CAAGGETQYF.

In regard to this clonotype: A much larger clone is a single base away; this may be a read error. The J gene is TRBJ1-1, the V gene TRBV3-1; D gene ambiguous. The CDR3 totals 15 residues. The V end lost 0 bases, the J end lost 3 bases, and 11 bases lay between the germline ends. Per the germline V gene, CDR1 is LGHDT and CDR2 is YNNKEL (reference sequence). The CDR3 protein is CASSQDLLEDTEAFF. The CDR3 coding sequence is TGTGCCAGCAGCCAAGATCTCTTGGAGGACACTGAAGCTTTCTTT.

In its sample, this clonotype was seen many times. This chain uses TRBV6-2 or TRBV6-3 with TRBJ2-7, with 13 positions matching TRBD2. The CDR3 consists of 15 residues. Germline V lookup: CDR1 MNHEY, CDR2 SVGEGT. V gave up 5 bases and J gave up 3 bases; unmatched junction bases: 4. CDR3 amino acids: CASSRGLAGVYEQYF. For the CDR3, the DNA is TGTGCCAGCAGTCGCGGACTAGCGGGAGTCTACGAGCAGTACTTC.

The V call is TRBV4-3, the J call TRBJ1-4; a weak D match, TRBD1 (6 bases). There are 15 residues in the CDR3. Germline V CDR1 and CDR2: LGHNA, YSLEER. The V end was cut by 4 bases, the J end by 0 bases, with 9 bases between. CDR3 in DNA: TGCGCCAGCAGCCGGACAGATACAACTAATGAAAAACTGTTTTTT. Translated, it gives CASSRTDTTNEKLFF.

With respect to this clonotype: A much larger clone lies a single base off, so this may be a read error. The chain recombines TRBV5-6 with TRBJ1-1; D remains ambiguous. The germline gives CDR1 SGHDT, CDR2 YYEEEE. V was trimmed by 4 bases and J by 4 bases, leaving 14 bases between them. This CDR3 region has 14 residues. DNA of the CDR3: TGTGCCAGCAGCCTTTCCACCTGGGGCACTGAAGCTTTCTTT. Protein: CASSLSTWGTEAFF.

This clonotype was seen a handful of times. One base away lies a much larger clone, so this may be a sequencing read error. The V and J genes are TRBV9 and TRBJ2-3; 8 nucleotides align to TRBD1. CDR3 size: 16 residues. Looked up from germline, CDR1 is SGDLS and CDR2 is YYNGEE. The CDR3 protein is CAGSARTGPSTDTQYF. The CDR3 DNA reads as TGTGCCGGCAGCGCCCGGACAGGGCCGAGCACAGATACGCAGTATTTT.

There are a few counts of this clonotype. The chain carries TRBV2 and TRBJ2-5; D uncertain. Trimming removed 11 bases at V and 6 bases at J, with 22 bases between. Germline V gene lookup returns CDR1 SNHLY and CDR2 FYNNEI. This CDR3 is 14 amino acids long. This chain's CDR3 is CARGPPNGEQTQYF. The CDR3 DNA reads TGTGCCCGAGGCCCCCCAAACGGCGAGCAGACCCAGTACTTC.

There are many counts of this clonotype. The chain employs TRBV28 and TRBJ1-1, with 7 positions matching TRBD1. The CDR3 is 14 amino acids. The V gene's germline CDR1 is MDHEN and CDR2 SYDVKM. V was clipped by 3 bases and J by 4 bases; unmatched bases: 5. The CDR3 loop is CASSLVRGRTEAFF. The CDR3 region has the DNA TGTGCCAGCAGTTTGGTTAGGGGGCGCACTGAAGCTTTCTTT.

V usage is TRBV4-3 and J usage is TRBJ2-1, with TRBD2 identical over 7 bases. V trimming: 0 bases; J trimming: 15 bases; junction bases outside the gene matches: 11. The CDR3 has 14 amino acids. The germline gives CDR1 LGHNA, CDR2 YSLEER. CDR3 amino acids: CASSQDRKASGPFF. CDR3 DNA: TGCGCCAGCAGCCAAGATAGGAAGGCTAGCGGCCCGTTCTTC.

There are many counts of this clonotype. This chain uses TRBV20-1 with TRBJ2-4; D gene ambiguous. Germline V gene lookup returns CDR1 DFQATT and CDR2 SNEGSKA (reference sequence). This CDR3 has 13 residues. Trimming took 0 bases from V and 4 from J, leaving 7 bases between them. CDR3 in DNA: TGCAGTGCTAGAGACGGAGATAAAAACATTCAGTACTTC. Protein: CSARDGDKNIQYF.

This clonotype was recorded a few times. The chain is built from TRBV4-2 and TRBJ2-7, with TRBD1 matching over 9 bases. V gave up 4 bases and J gave up 5 bases; unmatched junction bases: 9. The CDR3 contains 15 residues. CDR1 is LGHNA and CDR2 is YNFKEQ in the germline V gene. CDR3 in amino acids: CASSPETGTGHEQYF. In DNA form, the CDR3 reads TGTGCCAGCAGCCCCGAAACCGGGACAGGGCACGAGCAGTACTTC.

This clonotype came up once. A much more abundant neighbour one base away suggests this may be a read error. The chain employs TRBV20-1 and TRBJ2-7; D might be TRBD1 or TRBD2, each matching 7 bases. Per germline, CDR1 DFQATT and CDR2 SNEGSKA (reference sequence). The length of the CDR3 is 14 residues. Trimming shortened V by 2 bases and J by 6 bases, and 17 bases separated the two germline ends. The CDR3 loop reads CSARYDREGGEQYF. In DNA, the CDR3 is TGCAGTGCTAGATACGACAGGGAGGGTGGCGAGCAGTACTTC.

At least ten counts were recorded for this clonotype. This rearrangement joins TRBV19 to TRBJ2-5, with TRBD1 matching 7 bases. The CDR3 consists of 14 residues. Germline CDR1 is LNHDA and CDR2 is SQIVND (reference sequence). The V gene end was trimmed by 2 bases and the J gene end by 2 bases; junction bases not matched to a gene: 2. The CDR3 reads CASSIMGQQETQYF. The DNA for the CDR3 is TGTGCCAGTAGTATAATGGGACAGCAAGAGACCCAGTACTTC. The whole variable domain, remainder taken from reference TRBV19 and TRBJ2-5, is DGGITQSPKYLFRKEGQNVTLSCEQNLNHDAMYWYRQDPGQGLRLIYYSQIVNDFQKGDIAEGYSVSREKKESFPLTVTSAQKNPTAFYLCASSIMGQQETQYFGPGTRLLVL.

This clonotype was picked up many times. V usage is TRBV7-9 and J usage is TRBJ2-3; TRBD1 might be the D (6 bases). This CDR3 spans 12 amino acids. The V end was cut by 8 bases, the J end by 5 bases, with 11 bases between. CDR1 is SEHNR, CDR2 FQNEAQ, per germline (reference sequence). CDR3 sequence (DNA): TGTGCCAGCTCCCGAGGGGGAGATACGCAGTATTTT. Amino acids: CASSRGGDTQYF.

Ten or more counts support this clonotype. This chain connects TRBV7-2 to TRBJ1-6; D gene ambiguous. V lost 5 bases to trimming and J lost 9 bases, with 14 bases between them. Germline V gives CDR1 SGHTA, CDR2 FQGNSA. The CDR3 is made up of 14 amino acids. CDR3 DNA sequence: TGTGCCAGCAGCCTGATGGGAAGAGGTTCACCCCTCCACTTT. Translated, it gives CASSLMGRGSPLHF.

This clonotype was picked up a small number of times. The rearrangement uses TRBV5-8 and TRBJ2-7; TRBD2 is a possible D gene (5 bases). This CDR3 has 13 residues. Germline V lookup: CDR1 SGHTS, CDR2 YDEGEE. V was cut by 4 bases and J by 6 bases, with 14 bases left in between. Here the CDR3 reads CASSPHRGSEQYF. The DNA for the CDR3 is TGTGCCAGCAGCCCCCATAGAGGGAGCGAGCAGTACTTC.

Remarks on this clonotype: A much larger clone sits a single nucleotide away, making a read error possible. This chain links TRBV29-1 with TRBJ2-7; 10 nucleotides align to TRBD2. The CDR3 runs to 17 residues. Per germline, CDR1 SQVTM and CDR2 ANQGSEA. The V gene end was trimmed by 1 base and the J gene end by 7 bases; junction bases not matched to a gene: 16. The CDR3 DNA sequence: TGCAGCGTTGAAGTCTGGGTAGGGACTAGCGCTGCCCTGGAGCAGTACTTC. Its translation is CSVEVWVGTSAALEQYF.

With respect to this clonotype: Since a much larger clone is just one base distant, this may be a read error. This chain uses TRBV24-1 with TRBJ2-1, with 11 positions matching TRBD2. The CDR3 runs to 15 residues. Germline CDR1 is KGHDR and CDR2 is SFDVKD. CDR3 region: CATSDPSLAGDSPVF. CDR3 coding DNA: TGTGCCACCAGTGACCCCTCACTAGCGGGAGACTCTCCAGTCTTC.

This clonotype was counted ten times or more. The V gene is TRBV6-2 or TRBV6-3, the J gene TRBJ1-5; possible D gene TRBD1, 5 bases. Trimming pared 2 bases from V and 7 bases from J, leaving 9 bases between. The CDR3 contains 13 residues. CDR1 is MNHEY, CDR2 SVGEGT, per germline. The chain's CDR3 is CASSYGTLQPQHF. In DNA, the CDR3 is TGTGCCAGCAGTTACGGGACTCTACAGCCCCAGCATTTT.

This clonotype has ten or more counts. The V gene is TRBV4-3, the J gene TRBJ1-1, with D unclear. CDR1 is LGHNA, CDR2 YSLEER, per germline. Trimming took 0 bases from V and 3 from J, leaving 8 bases between them. CDR3 size: 14 residues. In nucleotides, the CDR3 is TGCGCCAGCAGCCAAGATTACGCGGACACTGAAGCTTTCTTT. Its protein is CASSQDYADTEAFF.

This clonotype was seen at least ten times. V usage is TRBV12-3 or TRBV12-4 and J usage is TRBJ1-1; 8 nucleotides align to TRBD1. CDR3 length: 13 amino acids. The ends lost 7 bases at V and 6 bases at J; junction bases unmatched: 7. The CDR3 nucleotides are TGTGCCAGCACGTCAGGGGGCATCCCTGAAGCTTTCTTT. As protein: CASTSGGIPEAFF.

Many counts were recorded for this clonotype. The V and J genes are TRBV4-3 and TRBJ2-2; the D is unclear. V gave up 1 base and J gave up 4 bases, with 10 bases separating them. Germline CDR1 and CDR2: LGHNA and YSLEER. This CDR3 comprises 15 residues. The CDR3 loop reads CASSQAATGTGELFF. CDR3 DNA sequence: TGCGCCAGCAGCCAAGCAGCTACGGGCACCGGGGAGCTGTTTTTT.

Many counts were recorded for this clonotype. V gene TRBV20-1 combines with J gene TRBJ2-3, with 7 bases aligning to TRBD1. The CDR3 loop spans 15 amino acids. CDR1 and CDR2 from the germline V gene are DFQATT and SNEGSKA (reference sequence). Trimming took 3 bases from V and 4 from J; bases not matched to a gene: 10. The CDR3 region has the DNA TGCAGTGCTAGGGGCGACTCAGGGGGACCAGATACGCAGTATTTT. It yields the protein CSARGDSGGPDTQYF.

Points on this clonotype: A single base separates this from a much larger clone, so it may be a read error. The chain links TRBV11-2 to TRBJ1-1, with D unclear. Germline CDR1 reads SGHAT; CDR2 reads FQNNGV. The CDR3 sequence is 13 residues long. The CDR3, as DNA: TGTGCCAGCAGCTTCAGCTTCGCGGATGAAGCTCTCTTT. It codes for CASSFSFADEALF.